What follows are 9 T cell receptor beta chains derived from one specimen sequenced in a study of cytomegalovirus exposure and HLA in healthy donors. Method: immunoSEQ multiplex PCR; TCRdb's copy keeps in-frame clones and lacks some. The table has 260,000 or so clones, roughly 90% seen once. Sequencing input: PBMCs. These receptors all come from a woman between 18 and 29 years old in good health and CMV-seronegative.

The chain joins TRBV5-1 to TRBJ2-7; D is possibly TRBD1 (6 bases). The CDR3 contains 14 residues. V was shortened by 4 bases and J by 3 bases, with 14 bases between the two germline ends. Germline-derived CDR1 and CDR2 are SGHRS and YFSETQ. CDR3 nucleotides: TGCGCCAGCAGCCGTCGGGACACAGACTACGAGCAGTACTTC. Its translation is CASSRRDTDYEQYF. The whole variable domain, remainder taken from reference TRBV5-1 and TRBJ2-7, is KAGVTQTPRYLIKTRGQQVTLSCSPISGHRSVSWYQQTPGQGLQFLFEYFSETQRNKGNFPGRFSGRQFSNSRSEMNVSTLELGDSALYLCASSRRDTDYEQYFGPGTRLTVT.

In this sample, this clone turned up a few times. The CDR3 loop is CASSRRGDRIGELFF. DNA of the CDR3: TGTGCCAGCAGCCGTAGGGGAGACAGGATCGGGGAGCTGTTTTTT. The gene calls are TRBV5-4 and TRBJ2-2, with D maybe TRBD1 (6 bases). The germline gives CDR1 SGHNT, CDR2 YYREEE (reference sequence). V was pared by 4 bases and J by 7 bases, with 17 bases between. The CDR3 spans 15 residues.

Points on this clone: The sample carries other DNA sequences with the same CDR3. This chain links TRBV9 with TRBJ2-7; 12 bases are a match to TRBD2. Germline lookup yields CDR1 SGDLS and CDR2 YYNGEE. The CDR3 consists of 14 residues. The V and J ends lost 4 bases and 4 bases, in that order; junction bases with no gene match: 3. CDR3 coding DNA: TGTGCCAGCAGCCCTGGACTAGCGGGATACGAGCAGTACTTC. It is translated as CASSPGLAGYEQYF.

V gene TRBV27 combines with J gene TRBJ1-3, with a weak D call TRBD1 (5 bases). In germline, CDR1 is MNHEY, CDR2 SMNVEV (reference sequence). V lost 6 bases, J lost 0 bases, and 12 bases lay in between. This CDR3 is built from 15 residues. The CDR3 nucleotides are TGTGCCAGCAGCCAGACAGTCTACTCTGGAAACACCATATATTTT. Encoded protein: CASSQTVYSGNTIYF.

A word on this clone: An end of the junction does not agree with germline; a read error may underlie this. V gene TRBV7-2 combines with J gene TRBJ2-7; TRBD1 aligns across 8 bases. The CDR3 spans 16 residues. In germline, CDR1 is SGHTA, CDR2 FQGNSA. The CDR3 sequence: CASSLPKQGGSHEQYF. CDR3 nucleotides: TGTGCCAGCAGCTTACCGAAACAGGGGGGCTCCCACGAGCAGTACTTC.

This chain joins TRBV5-1 and TRBJ1-1, with D perhaps matching TRBD1 (5 bases). The CDR3 is made up of 14 amino acids. Germline assignment: CDR1 SGHRS and CDR2 YFSETQ. Trimming stripped 1 base from V and 5 bases from J, with 12 bases between. The CDR3 is CASSLSRGWTEAFF. CDR3 bases: TGCGCCAGCAGCTTGTCGCGGGGGTGGACTGAAGCTTTCTTT.

V gene TRBV5-1 combines with J gene TRBJ2-7, with D hard to call. Trimming shortened V by 0 bases and J by 0 bases, and 16 bases separated the two germline ends. CDR3 size: 17 residues. Germline V gene data show CDR1 as SGHRS and CDR2 as YFSETQ. The CDR3 DNA follows: TGCGCCAGCAGCTTGGGGTTTGAAAGTAGTAGCTCCTACGAGCAGTACTTC. Encoded protein: CASSLGFESSSSYEQYF.

This clone was seen only a few times. The chain joins TRBV5-4 to TRBJ2-2; TRBD1 is a possible D gene (6 bases). Germline lookup yields CDR1 SGHNT and CDR2 YYREEE (reference sequence). The V end was cut by 4 bases, the J end by 10 bases, with 17 bases between. The CDR3 has 14 residues. In DNA, the CDR3 is TGTGCCAGCAGCCCGTACGGGACAAAAGCGGAGCTGTTTTTT. This translates into CASSPYGTKAELFF.

The rearrangement links TRBV5-6 to TRBJ2-7, with D perhaps matching TRBD1 (5 bases). The CDR3 is 12 amino acids. Looked up from germline, CDR1 is SGHDT and CDR2 is YYEEEE. With 2 bases removed from V and 6 bases from J, the gap between germline ends came to 9 bases. The CDR3 sequence is CASSLMGREQYF. The CDR3 DNA reads as TGTGCCAGCAGCTTAATGGGGCGCGAGCAGTACTTC.